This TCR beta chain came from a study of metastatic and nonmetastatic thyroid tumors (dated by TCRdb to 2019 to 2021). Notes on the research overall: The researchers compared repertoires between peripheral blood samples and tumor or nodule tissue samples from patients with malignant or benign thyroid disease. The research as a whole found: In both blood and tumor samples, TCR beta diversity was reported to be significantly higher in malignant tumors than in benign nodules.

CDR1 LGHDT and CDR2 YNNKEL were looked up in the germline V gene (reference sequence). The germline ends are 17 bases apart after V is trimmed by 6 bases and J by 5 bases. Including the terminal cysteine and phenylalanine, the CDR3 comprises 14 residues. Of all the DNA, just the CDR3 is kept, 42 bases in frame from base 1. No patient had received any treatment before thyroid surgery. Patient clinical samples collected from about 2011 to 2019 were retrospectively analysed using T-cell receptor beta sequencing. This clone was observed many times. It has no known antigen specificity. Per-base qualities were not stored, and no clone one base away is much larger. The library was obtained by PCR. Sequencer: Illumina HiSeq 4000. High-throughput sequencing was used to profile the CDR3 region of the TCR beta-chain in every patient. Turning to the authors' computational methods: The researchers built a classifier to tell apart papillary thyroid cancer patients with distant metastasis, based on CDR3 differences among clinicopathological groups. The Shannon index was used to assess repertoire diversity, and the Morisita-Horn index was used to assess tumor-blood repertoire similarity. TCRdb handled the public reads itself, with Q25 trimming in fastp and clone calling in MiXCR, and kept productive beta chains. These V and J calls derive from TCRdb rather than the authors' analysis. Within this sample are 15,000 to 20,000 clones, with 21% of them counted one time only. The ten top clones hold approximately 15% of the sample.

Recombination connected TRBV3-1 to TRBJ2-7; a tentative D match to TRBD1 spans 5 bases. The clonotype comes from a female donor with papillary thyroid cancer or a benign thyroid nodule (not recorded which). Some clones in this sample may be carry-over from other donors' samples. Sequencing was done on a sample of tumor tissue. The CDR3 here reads CASSFMDKFHEQYF. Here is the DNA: TGTGCCAGCAGTTTCATGGACAAATTCCACGAGCAGTACTTC.